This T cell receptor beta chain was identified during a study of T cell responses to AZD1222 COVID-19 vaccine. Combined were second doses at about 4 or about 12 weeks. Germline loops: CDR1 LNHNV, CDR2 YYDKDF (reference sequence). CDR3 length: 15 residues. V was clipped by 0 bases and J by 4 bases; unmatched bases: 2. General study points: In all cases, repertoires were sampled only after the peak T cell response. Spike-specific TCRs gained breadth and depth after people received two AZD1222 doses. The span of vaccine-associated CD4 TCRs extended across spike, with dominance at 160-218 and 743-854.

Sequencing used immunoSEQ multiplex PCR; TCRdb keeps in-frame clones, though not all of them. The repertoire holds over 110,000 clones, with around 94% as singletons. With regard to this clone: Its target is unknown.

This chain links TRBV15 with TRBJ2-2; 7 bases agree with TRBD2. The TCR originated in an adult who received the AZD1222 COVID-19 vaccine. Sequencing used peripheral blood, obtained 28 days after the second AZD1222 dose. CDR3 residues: CATSRDRGGTGELFF. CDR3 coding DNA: TGTGCCACCAGCAGAGATCGCGGGGGCACCGGGGAGCTGTTTTTT.